These 2 T cell receptor beta chains share one sample of origin, sequenced in a study of T cell repertoires in cytomegalovirus infection. The antigens for these receptors are not known. TCRdb re-called the reads with MiXCR, one entry per CDR3 protein. The table includes fewer than 650,000 distinct CDR3 sequences, about 39% detected once. This material consisted of cultured PBMCs, taken from culture after CMV antigen stimulation. The receptors here all came from a human donor in good health (CMV status not recorded). Some clones in this sample may be carry-over from other donors' samples.

The V call is TRBV20-1, the J call TRBJ2-2; no firm D call. CDR3 length equals 16 residues. The germline gives CDR1 DFQATT, CDR2 SNEGSKA (reference sequence). V lost 0 bases and J 6 bases, leaving 17 bases between the germline ends. The CDR3 loop is CSARDRVPGVSGELFF. The CDR3 DNA reads TGCAGTGCTAGAGATCGTGTCCCCGGCGTGTCCGGGGAGCTGTTTTTT.

This clonotype was seen a handful of times. The chain carries TRBV6-5 and TRBJ1-2; tentatively, D is TRBD1 (6 bases). V lost 0 bases to trimming and J lost 2 bases, with 10 bases between them. Germline CDR1 and CDR2: MNHEY and SVGAGI. This CDR3 has 15 amino acids. CDR3 nucleotide sequence: TGTGCCAGCAGTTACTCCGGGACAACGAACTATGGCTACACCTTC. Translating gives CASSYSGTTNYGYTF.